This T cell receptor (beta chain) came from a study of blood T cell repertoires in COVID-19. This CDR3 comprises 15 residues. Trimming left V 3 bases short and J 4 bases short, with 18 bases between. The germline gives CDR1 GTSNPN, CDR2 SVGIG (reference sequence). Generated by immunoSEQ multiplex PCR, the TCRdb table keeps only in-frame clones and is missing some. The sample consists of fewer than 350,000 clones, roughly 85% of them appearing once. Participant reports of clinical history set cohort assignment. Sequenced sample: PBMCs or T cells enriched from blood (not recorded which). The chain has TRBV30 and TRBJ1-1, with a possible D match to TRBD1 (5 bases). The sequence was obtained from a woman younger than 45 who had been exposed to COVID-19. CDR3 DNA sequence: TGTGCCTGGAGACTTCGGGGGTCGGTCGGCACTGAAGCTTTCTTT. Translation gives CAWRLRGSVGTEAFF.